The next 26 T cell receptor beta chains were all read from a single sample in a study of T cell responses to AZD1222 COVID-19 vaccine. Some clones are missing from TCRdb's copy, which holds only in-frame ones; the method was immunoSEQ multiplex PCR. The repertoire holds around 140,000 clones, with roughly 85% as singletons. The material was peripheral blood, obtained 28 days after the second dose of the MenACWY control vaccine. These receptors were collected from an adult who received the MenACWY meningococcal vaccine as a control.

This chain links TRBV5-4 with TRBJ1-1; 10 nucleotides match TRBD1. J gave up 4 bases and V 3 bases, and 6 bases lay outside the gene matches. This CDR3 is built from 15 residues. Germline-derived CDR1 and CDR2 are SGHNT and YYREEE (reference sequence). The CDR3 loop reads CASSSPGTGVTEAFF. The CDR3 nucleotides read TGTGCCAGCAGCTCCCCCGGGACAGGGGTCACTGAAGCTTTCTTT.

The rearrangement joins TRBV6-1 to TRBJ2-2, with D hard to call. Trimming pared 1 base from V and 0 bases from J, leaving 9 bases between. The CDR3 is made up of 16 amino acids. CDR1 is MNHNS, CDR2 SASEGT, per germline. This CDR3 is CASSEGPTPNTGELFF. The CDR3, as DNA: TGTGCCAGCAGTGAAGGTCCCACCCCGAACACCGGGGAGCTGTTTTTT.

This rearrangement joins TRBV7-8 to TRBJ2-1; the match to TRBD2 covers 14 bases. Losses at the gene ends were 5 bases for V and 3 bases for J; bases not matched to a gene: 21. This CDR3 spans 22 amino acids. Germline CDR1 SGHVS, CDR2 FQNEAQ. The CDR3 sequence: CASSEPEGKGLAGEEYYNEQFF. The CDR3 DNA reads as TGTGCCAGCAGCGAACCCGAGGGAAAGGGACTAGCGGGGGAGGAATACTACAATGAGCAGTTCTTC.

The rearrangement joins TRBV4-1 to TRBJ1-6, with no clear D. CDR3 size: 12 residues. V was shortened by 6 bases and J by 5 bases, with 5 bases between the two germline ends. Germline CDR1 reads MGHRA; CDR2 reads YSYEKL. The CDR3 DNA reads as TGCGCCAGCAGTCGGGATAATTCACCCCTCCACTTT. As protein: CASSRDNSPLHF.

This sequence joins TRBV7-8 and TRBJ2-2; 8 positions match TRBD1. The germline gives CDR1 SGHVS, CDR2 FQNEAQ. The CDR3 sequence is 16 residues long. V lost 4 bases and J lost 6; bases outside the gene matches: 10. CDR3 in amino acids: CASSYRQGRPPGELFF. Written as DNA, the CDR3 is TGTGCCAGCAGCTACCGACAGGGGCGACCTCCCGGGGAGCTGTTTTTT.

As DNA, the CDR3 is TGTGCCAGCAGTACCTCGATTAGGCACACTGAAGCTTTCTTT. It is translated as CASSTSIRHTEAFF. This rearrangement joins TRBV6-5 to TRBJ1-1; D not resolved. CDR3 length equals 14 residues. V was clipped by 5 bases and J by 3 bases, with 13 bases between them. Germline V gene lookup returns CDR1 MNHEY and CDR2 SVGAGI.

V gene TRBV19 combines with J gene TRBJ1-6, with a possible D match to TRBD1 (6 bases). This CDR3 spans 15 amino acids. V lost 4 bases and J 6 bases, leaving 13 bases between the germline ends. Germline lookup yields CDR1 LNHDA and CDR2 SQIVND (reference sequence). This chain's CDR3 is CASSTTGQANSPLHF. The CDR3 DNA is TGTGCCAGTAGTACAACGGGACAAGCTAATTCACCCCTCCACTTT.

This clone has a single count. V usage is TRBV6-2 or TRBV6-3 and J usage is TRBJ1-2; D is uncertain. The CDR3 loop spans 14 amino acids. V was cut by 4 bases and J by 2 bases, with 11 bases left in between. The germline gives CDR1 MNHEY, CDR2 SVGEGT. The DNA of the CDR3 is TGTGCCAGCAGTTCCGTACCTCAAAACTATGGCTACACCTTC. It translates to CASSSVPQNYGYTF.

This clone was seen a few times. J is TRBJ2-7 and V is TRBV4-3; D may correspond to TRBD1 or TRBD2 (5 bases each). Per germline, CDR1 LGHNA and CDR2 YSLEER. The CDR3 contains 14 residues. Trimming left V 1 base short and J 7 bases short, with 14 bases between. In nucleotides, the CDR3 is TGCGCCAGCAGCCAAGGGCCGGGGCCCGCTGAGCAGTACTTC. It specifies CASSQGPGPAEQYF.

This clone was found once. The CDR3 protein is CASSLGGGQTYNEQFF. In DNA, the CDR3 is TGCGCCAGCAGCCTTGGAGGGGGCCAGACCTACAATGAGCAGTTCTTC. V usage is TRBV5-1 and J usage is TRBJ2-1; TRBD1 is a possible D gene (7 bases). The CDR3 consists of 16 residues. Trimming took off 4 bases at V and 2 bases at J, with 16 bases between the two ends. The germline V gene has CDR1 SGHRS and CDR2 YFSETQ.

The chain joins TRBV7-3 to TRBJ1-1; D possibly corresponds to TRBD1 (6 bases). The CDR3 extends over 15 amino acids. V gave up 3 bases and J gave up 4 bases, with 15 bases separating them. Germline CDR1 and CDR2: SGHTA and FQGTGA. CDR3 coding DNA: TGTGCCAGCAGCTTTGGGGGCCAGGGTGGCACTGAAGCTTTCTTT. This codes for CASSFGGQGGTEAFF.

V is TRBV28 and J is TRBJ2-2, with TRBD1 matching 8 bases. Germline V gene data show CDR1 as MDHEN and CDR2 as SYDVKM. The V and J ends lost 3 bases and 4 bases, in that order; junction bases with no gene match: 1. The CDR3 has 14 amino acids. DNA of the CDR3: TGTGCCAGCAGTTTGGACAGGGTCACCGGGGAGCTGTTTTTT. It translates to CASSLDRVTGELFF. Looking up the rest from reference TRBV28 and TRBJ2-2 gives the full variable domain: DVKVTQSSRYLVKRTGEKVFLECVQDMDHENMFWYRQDPGLGLRLIYFSYDVKMKEKGDIPEGYSVSREKKERFSLILESASTNQTSMYLCASSLDRVTGELFFGEGSRLTVL.

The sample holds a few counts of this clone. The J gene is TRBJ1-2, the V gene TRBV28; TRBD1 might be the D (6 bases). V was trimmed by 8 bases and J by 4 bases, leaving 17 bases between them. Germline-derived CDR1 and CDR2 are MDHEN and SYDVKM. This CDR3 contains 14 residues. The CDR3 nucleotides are TGTGCCAGCGGCCCGGGGGGGGCTGGCTATGGCTACACCTTC. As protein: CASGPGGAGYGYTF.

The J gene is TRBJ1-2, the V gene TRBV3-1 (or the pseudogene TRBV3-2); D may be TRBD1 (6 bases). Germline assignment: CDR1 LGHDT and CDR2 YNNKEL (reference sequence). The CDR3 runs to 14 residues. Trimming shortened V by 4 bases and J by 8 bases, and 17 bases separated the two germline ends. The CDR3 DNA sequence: TGTGCCAGCAGCCTCCGGGGGGGGGCAGGAGGCTACACCTTC. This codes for CASSLRGGAGGYTF.

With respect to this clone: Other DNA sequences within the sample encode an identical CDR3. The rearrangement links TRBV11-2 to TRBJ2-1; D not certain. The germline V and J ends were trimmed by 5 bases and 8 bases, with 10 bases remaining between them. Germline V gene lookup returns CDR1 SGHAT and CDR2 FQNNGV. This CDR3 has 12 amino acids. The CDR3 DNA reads TGTGCCAGCAGCCCCGGACGAGATGAGCAGTTCTTC. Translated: CASSPGRDEQFF.

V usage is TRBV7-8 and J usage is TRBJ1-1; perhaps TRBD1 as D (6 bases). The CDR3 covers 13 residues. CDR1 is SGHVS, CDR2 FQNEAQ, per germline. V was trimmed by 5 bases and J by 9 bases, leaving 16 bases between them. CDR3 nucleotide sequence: TGTGCCAGCAGCAGTACAGGGCCGGGGAAAGCTTTCTTT. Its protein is CASSSTGPGKAFF.

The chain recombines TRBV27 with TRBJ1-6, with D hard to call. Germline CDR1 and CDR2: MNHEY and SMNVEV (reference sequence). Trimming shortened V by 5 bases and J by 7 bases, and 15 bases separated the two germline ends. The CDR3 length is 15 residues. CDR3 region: CASSPRGGPNSPLHF. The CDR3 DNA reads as TGTGCCAGCAGTCCCCGCGGAGGTCCCAATTCACCCCTCCACTTT.

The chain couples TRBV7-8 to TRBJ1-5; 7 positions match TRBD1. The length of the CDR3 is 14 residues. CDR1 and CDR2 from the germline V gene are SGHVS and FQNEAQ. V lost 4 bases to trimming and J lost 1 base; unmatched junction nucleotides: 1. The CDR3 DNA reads TGTGCCAGCAGCTGGGGACAGAGCAATCAGCCCCAGCATTTT. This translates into CASSWGQSNQPQHF.

CDR3 loop: CASSPGQILGSGNTIYF. DNA of the CDR3: TGTGCCAGCAGTCCCGGACAGATTTTGGGCTCTGGAAACACCATATATTTT. The genes are TRBV28 and TRBJ1-3; tentative D call: TRBD1 (6 bases). Trimming took 5 bases from V and 0 from J, leaving 17 bases between them. CDR3 size: 17 residues. CDR1 is MDHEN, CDR2 SYDVKM, per germline.

CDR3 loop: CARPLGGRNTEAFF. The CDR3 nucleotides read TGTGCCAGGCCATTGGGGGGCCGGAACACTGAAGCTTTCTTT. The V gene is TRBV19, the J gene TRBJ1-1; D might be TRBD1 (6 bases). CDR1 and CDR2 from the germline V gene are LNHDA and SQIVND (reference sequence). V lost 9 bases and J 1 base, leaving 15 bases between the germline ends. The CDR3 runs to 14 residues.

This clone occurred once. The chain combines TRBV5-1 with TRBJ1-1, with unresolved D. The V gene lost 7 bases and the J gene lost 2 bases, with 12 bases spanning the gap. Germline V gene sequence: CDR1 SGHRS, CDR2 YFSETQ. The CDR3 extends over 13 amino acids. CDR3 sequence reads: CASGKAINTEAFF. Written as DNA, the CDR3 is TGCGCCAGCGGAAAGGCGATAAACACTGAAGCTTTCTTT.

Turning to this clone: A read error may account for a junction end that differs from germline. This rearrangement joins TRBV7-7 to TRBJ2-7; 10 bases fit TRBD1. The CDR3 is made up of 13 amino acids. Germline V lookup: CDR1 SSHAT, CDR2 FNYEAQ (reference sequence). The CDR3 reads CASSLDRGHEQYF. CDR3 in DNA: TGTGCTAGCAGCTTAGACAGGGGGCACGAGCAGTACTTC.

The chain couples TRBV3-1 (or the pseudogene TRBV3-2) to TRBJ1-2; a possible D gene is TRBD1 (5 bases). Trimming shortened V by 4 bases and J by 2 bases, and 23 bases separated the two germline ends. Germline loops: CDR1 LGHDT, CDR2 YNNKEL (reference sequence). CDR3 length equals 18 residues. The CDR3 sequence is CASSPQSLRGVRNYGYTF. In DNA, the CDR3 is TGTGCCAGCAGCCCGCAAAGCCTACGAGGGGTCCGGAACTATGGCTACACCTTC.

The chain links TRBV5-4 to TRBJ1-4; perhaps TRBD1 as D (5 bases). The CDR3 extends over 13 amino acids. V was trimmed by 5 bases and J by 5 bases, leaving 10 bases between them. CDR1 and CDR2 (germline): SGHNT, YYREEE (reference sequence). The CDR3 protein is CASSLRQNEKLFF. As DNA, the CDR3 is TGTGCCAGCAGTCTCCGACAGAATGAAAAACTGTTTTTT.

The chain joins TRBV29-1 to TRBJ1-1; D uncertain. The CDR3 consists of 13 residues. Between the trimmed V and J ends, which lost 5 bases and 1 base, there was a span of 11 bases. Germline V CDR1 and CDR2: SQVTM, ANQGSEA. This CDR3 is CSVRVWGNTEAFF. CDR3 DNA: TGCAGCGTTCGTGTCTGGGGGAACACTGAAGCTTTCTTT.

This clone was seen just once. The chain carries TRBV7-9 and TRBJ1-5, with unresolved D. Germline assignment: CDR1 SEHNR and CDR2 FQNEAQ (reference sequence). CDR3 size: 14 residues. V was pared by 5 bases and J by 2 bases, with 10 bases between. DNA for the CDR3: TGTGCCAGCAGCCTAGGGAGTCGCAATCAGCCCCAGCATTTT. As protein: CASSLGSRNQPQHF.